The next 31 T cell receptor beta chains were all read from a single sample in a study of blood T cell repertoires in COVID-19. Generated by immunoSEQ multiplex PCR, the TCRdb table keeps only in-frame clones and is missing some. The sample has around 250,000 clones; over 80% are singletons. The specimen sequenced was PBMCs or T cells enriched from blood (not recorded which). Receptors were obtained from a human donor in a cohort exposed to, infected with or recovered from COVID-19 (not recorded which). The donor label of this sample is uncertain.

The rearrangement joins TRBV29-1 to TRBJ2-1; 11 bases align to TRBD1. The ends lost 4 bases at V and 4 bases at J; junction bases unmatched: 6. Per germline, CDR1 SQVTM and CDR2 ANQGSEA. The CDR3 has 15 amino acids. This chain's CDR3 is CSVGMRDRGYNEQFF. Written as DNA, the CDR3 is TGCAGCGTTGGGATGAGGGACAGGGGGTACAATGAGCAGTTCTTC.

The rearrangement joins TRBV20-1 to TRBJ2-1, with D perhaps matching TRBD1 (5 bases). Trimming cost V 3 bases and J 1 base, with 13 bases left between them. There are 15 residues in the CDR3. Germline CDR1 DFQATT, CDR2 SNEGSKA (reference sequence). The CDR3 DNA reads as TGCAGTGCTAGTCCCGGAGCAGGGTCCTACAATGAGCAGTTCTTC. Translating it yields CSASPGAGSYNEQFF.

This clone was seen once. J is TRBJ1-5 and V is TRBV4-1, with D possibly matching TRBD1 (6 bases). Germline V gives CDR1 MGHRA, CDR2 YSYEKL. CDR3 length: 19 amino acids. V shed 0 bases and J shed 2 bases, with 20 bases lying between them. CDR3 bases: TGCGCCAGCAGCCAAGAGGGTCCTTCGTTCAGGGGCGGCAATCAGCCCCAGCATTTT. It yields the protein CASSQEGPSFRGGNQPQHF.

The rearrangement joins TRBV6-5 to TRBJ2-1; D may be TRBD2 (5 bases). Between the trimmed V and J ends, which lost 5 bases and 10 bases, there was a span of 15 bases. CDR1 and CDR2 (germline): MNHEY, SVGAGI. CDR3 size: 13 residues. CDR3 amino acids: CASSPDGGEEQFF. CDR3 coding DNA: TGTGCCAGCAGTCCCGACGGAGGCGAAGAGCAGTTCTTC.

This clone appeared a single time. J is TRBJ2-7 and V is TRBV10-3; 10 positions agree with TRBD2. With V trimmed by 7 bases and J by 1 base, 4 bases remained unmatched. The CDR3 is 14 residues long. Germline V lookup: CDR1 ENHRY, CDR2 SYGVKD. CDR3 bases: TGTGCCATCAAGAGTAGCGGGGGGTCCTACGAGCAGTACTTC. Its protein product is CAIKSSGGSYEQYF.

As DNA, the CDR3 is TGTGCCAGCAGTTTATTTTGGAGCTCTGGGGCCAACGTCCTGACTTTC. As protein: CASSLFWSSGANVLTF. The chain joins TRBV27 to TRBJ2-6, with D hard to call. The CDR3 has 16 amino acids. Deletions cut 1 base from V and 0 bases from J, with 7 bases between. The germline V gene encodes CDR1 MNHEY and CDR2 SMNVEV (reference sequence).

The V and J genes are TRBV24-1 and TRBJ2-5; 9 bases align to TRBD1. Germline values: CDR1 KGHDR, CDR2 SFDVKD. V lost 4 bases, J lost 5 bases, and 7 bases stayed unmatched. CDR3 length: 15 residues. The CDR3 nucleotides are TGTGCCACCAGTGACGGGACAGGGAGCGGCGAGACCCAGTACTTC. Translated, it gives CATSDGTGSGETQYF.

The chain combines TRBV11-2 with TRBJ2-2; D is perhaps TRBD1 (6 bases). This CDR3 region has 19 residues. V dropped 3 bases and J dropped 0 bases, with 20 bases sitting between them. CDR1 is SGHAT, CDR2 FQNNGV, per germline. The CDR3 loop reads CASSFSLGGQSANTGELFF. For the CDR3, the DNA is TGTGCCAGCAGCTTCTCCTTGGGTGGACAGTCCGCGAACACCGGGGAGCTGTTTTTT. Based on the CDR3 plus reference TRBV11-2 and TRBJ2-2, the full variable domain is EAGVAQSPRYKIIEKRQSVAFWCNPISGHATLYWYQQILGQGPKLLIQFQNNGVVDDSQLPKDRFSAERLKGVDSTLKIQPAKLEDSAVYLCASSFSLGGQSANTGELFFGEGSRLTVL.

V gene TRBV3-1 (or the pseudogene TRBV3-2) combines with J gene TRBJ2-7; 8 positions agree with TRBD1. Trimming removed 1 base from V and 2 bases from J; junction bases left unmatched: 7. The CDR3 length is 16 residues. CDR1 is LGHDT, CDR2 YNNKEL, per germline (reference sequence). In DNA, the CDR3 is TGTGCCAGCAGCCAAGTTCTCGCAGGGGGCCCCTACGAGCAGTACTTC. It codes for CASSQVLAGGPYEQYF.

The chain uses TRBV12-5 and TRBJ1-1; 8 bases line up with TRBD1. The germline CDR1 and CDR2 sequences are LGHNT and FRNRAP. Trimming took 5 bases from V and 5 from J; bases not matched to a gene: 13. This CDR3 comprises 16 residues. CDR3 region: CASGPRPQGASTEAFF. The CDR3 bases are TGTGCTAGTGGTCCCCGGCCGCAGGGGGCGAGTACTGAAGCTTTCTTT.

The chain couples TRBV5-4 to TRBJ1-2; the D gene is possibly TRBD1 (5 bases). The CDR3 consists of 14 residues. The ends were cut back, 2 bases at V and 3 bases at J, with 11 bases in the middle. The germline V gene has CDR1 SGHNT and CDR2 YYREEE (reference sequence). The CDR3 here is CASSFWGTDYGYTF. The CDR3 region has the DNA TGTGCCAGCAGCTTTTGGGGCACCGACTATGGCTACACCTTC.

The chain links TRBV15 to TRBJ1-5; unclear D gene. CDR1 is LNHNV and CDR2 is YYDKDF in the germline V gene (reference sequence). The V and J ends lost 9 bases and 0 bases respectively, with 12 bases between them. This CDR3 has 14 residues. CDR3 amino acids: CATAILYSNQPQHF. The CDR3 nucleotides read TGTGCCACTGCGATACTCTATAGCAATCAGCCCCAGCATTTT.

The chain uses TRBV18 and TRBJ2-7; 8 positions agree with TRBD1. Trimming took 6 bases from V and 0 from J; bases not matched to a gene: 7. Germline lookup yields CDR1 KGHSH and CDR2 LQKENI. This CDR3 comprises 15 residues. The CDR3 loop is CASSPGQGHSYEQYF. The CDR3 DNA is TGTGCCAGCTCTCCTGGACAGGGACACTCCTACGAGCAGTACTTC.

The gene calls are TRBV15 and TRBJ1-1; D is perhaps TRBD1 (5 bases). The CDR3 has 13 residues. Trimming pared 4 bases from V and 4 bases from J, leaving 10 bases between. Germline assignment: CDR1 LNHNV and CDR2 YYDKDF (reference sequence). The CDR3 sequence: CATSTRDVTEAFF. In DNA, the CDR3 is TGTGCCACCAGCACCAGGGATGTCACTGAAGCTTTCTTT.

The V call is TRBV6-4, the J call TRBJ2-1, with 11 bases lining up with TRBD2. Germline V gives CDR1 MRHNA, CDR2 SNTAGT. The CDR3 contains 14 residues. J lost 10 bases, V lost 4 bases, and 6 bases had no gene match. The DNA of the CDR3 is TGTGCCAGCAGTGGTAGCGGGGGGGCGTCGGAGCAGTTCTTC. It encodes CASSGSGGASEQFF.

This chain uses TRBV7-9 with TRBJ2-1, with D possibly TRBD1 on 5 matching bases. Per germline, CDR1 SEHNR and CDR2 FQNEAQ (reference sequence). Trimming shortened V by 4 bases and J by 2 bases, and 18 bases separated the two germline ends. The CDR3 contains 17 residues. The CDR3 DNA reads as TGTGCCAGCAGCTCCCAATCGTGGACACAGGCCTACAATGAGCAGTTCTTC. Protein sequence: CASSSQSWTQAYNEQFF.

The chain uses TRBV7-2 and TRBJ1-5; D remains ambiguous. Deletions cut 2 bases from V and 4 bases from J, with 3 bases between. CDR3 length: 12 residues. Germline V gene sequence: CDR1 SGHTA, CDR2 FQGNSA. The DNA of the CDR3 is TGTGCCAGCAGCTTATCTAATCAGCCCCAGCATTTT. Translated: CASSLSNQPQHF.

The chain carries TRBV24-1 and TRBJ1-2, with 9 nucleotides matching TRBD1. V lost 9 bases, J lost 7 bases, and 5 bases stayed unmatched. The CDR3 extends over 12 amino acids. Per germline, CDR1 KGHDR and CDR2 SFDVKD. This chain's CDR3 is CATAGDRAGYTF. DNA for the CDR3: TGTGCCACCGCCGGGGACAGGGCTGGCTACACCTTC.

This clone was recorded only once. The chain joins TRBV4-2 to TRBJ2-6, with 9 bases aligning to TRBD2. Germline CDR1 reads LGHNA; CDR2 reads YNFKEQ. This CDR3 has 16 residues. V was clipped by 5 bases and J by 6 bases; unmatched bases: 8. CDR3 in amino acids: CASSSWTSVEANVLTF. DNA of the CDR3: TGTGCCAGCAGCTCGTGGACTAGCGTGGAGGCCAACGTCCTGACTTTC.

This chain connects TRBV18 to TRBJ2-5; 7 bases are a match to TRBD1. This CDR3 is 14 amino acids long. Germline lookup yields CDR1 KGHSH and CDR2 LQKENI. The J segment lost 4 bases and the V segment lost 3 bases, leaving 5 bases of the junction unmatched. The CDR3 DNA sequence: TGTGCCAGCTCACCGTCAGGGGGTGCAGAGACCCAGTACTTC. Protein product: CASSPSGGAETQYF.

This chain joins TRBV20-1 and TRBJ2-3, with 9 bases fitting TRBD2. Germline values: CDR1 DFQATT, CDR2 SNEGSKA (reference sequence). This CDR3 is 14 amino acids long. The trim removed 3 bases at V and 4 bases at J, leaving 5 bases unmatched. CDR3 nucleotides: TGCAGTGCTAGTGAAGGACTAGCGTCAGATACGCAGTATTTT. It encodes CSASEGLASDTQYF.

The gene calls are TRBV2 and TRBJ1-2; D remains ambiguous. Germline V lookup: CDR1 SNHLY, CDR2 FYNNEI. CDR3 size: 13 residues. Trimming took 1 base from V and 6 from J, leaving 9 bases between them. CDR3 sequence: CASSEEVGNGYTF. The CDR3 DNA sequence: TGTGCCAGCAGTGAAGAGGTCGGGAATGGCTACACCTTC.

This clone was counted once. The CDR3 bases are TGTGCCAGCAGTTACGGGGGGGCCCAGGCGTACTATGGCTACACCTTC. Amino acid sequence: CASSYGGAQAYYGYTF. The V gene is TRBV6-5, the J gene TRBJ1-2, with D possibly matching TRBD1 (6 bases). The CDR3 loop spans 16 amino acids. The ends were cut back, 2 bases at V and 3 bases at J, with 16 bases in the middle. Germline V gene sequence: CDR1 MNHEY, CDR2 SVGAGI.

A note on this clone: Germline and junction disagree at one end, which may indicate a read error. The CDR3 DNA follows: TGTGCCAGCAGATTAGGGGGCATGAACACTGAAGCTTTCTTT. It yields the protein CASRLGGMNTEAFF. The chain links TRBV7-2 to TRBJ1-1; 7 bases agree with TRBD1. CDR3 length: 14 amino acids. CDR1 SGHTA and CDR2 FQGNSA come from the germline V gene.

Here the CDR3 reads CATNSGGSYNEQFF. The CDR3 nucleotides read TGCGCCACCAATTCAGGGGGCTCCTACAATGAGCAGTTCTTC. V and J are TRBV5-1 and TRBJ2-1, with 7 bases lining up with TRBD1. V trimming: 9 bases; J trimming: 0 bases; junction bases outside the gene matches: 6. The CDR3 has 14 residues. Per the germline V gene, CDR1 is SGHRS and CDR2 is YFSETQ.

V is TRBV7-8 and J is TRBJ2-5; 11 nucleotides align to TRBD2. The V gene's germline CDR1 is SGHVS and CDR2 FQNEAQ. The CDR3 is made up of 17 amino acids. The ends lost 0 bases at V and 2 bases at J; junction bases unmatched: 5. The CDR3 bases are TGTGCCAGCAGCTTAGCCGGTACTAGCGGGGGACAAGAGACCCAGTACTTC. Residues: CASSLAGTSGGQETQYF. The full variable domain, completed using reference TRBV7-8 and TRBJ2-5, is GAGVSQSPRYKVAKRGQDVALRCDPISGHVSLFWYQQALGQGPEFLTYFQNEAQLDKSGLPSDRFFAERPEGSVSTLKIQRTQQEDSAVYLCASSLAGTSGGQETQYFGPGTRLLVL.

The CDR3 DNA reads as TGTGCCAGTAGCGATAACAGCGAAGCTTTCTTT. It yields the protein CASSDNSEAFF. The genes are TRBV19 and TRBJ1-1; D gene ambiguous. The CDR3 covers 11 residues. Germline V CDR1 and CDR2: LNHDA, SQIVND (reference sequence). V was clipped by 6 bases and J by 8 bases, with 10 bases between them.

CDR3 in amino acids: CASLAGDTDTQYF. DNA for the CDR3: TGTGCCAGCCTAGCGGGGGACACAGATACGCAGTATTTT. The gene calls are TRBV19 and TRBJ2-3; TRBD2 aligns across 10 bases. Trimming cost V 9 bases and J 2 bases; bases outside gene matches: 2. The CDR3 is made up of 13 amino acids. Germline assignment: CDR1 LNHDA and CDR2 SQIVND (reference sequence).

The chain combines TRBV7-9 with TRBJ2-7; D not resolved. V was shortened by 1 base and J by 3 bases, with 4 bases between the two germline ends. The CDR3 contains 12 residues. The V gene's germline CDR1 is SEHNR and CDR2 FQNEAQ (reference sequence). CDR3 protein: CASSLVHYEQYF. CDR3 in DNA: TGTGCCAGCAGCTTAGTCCACTACGAGCAGTACTTC. The complete variable domain, with remaining parts taken from reference TRBV7-9 and TRBJ2-7, reads DTGVSQNPRHKITKRGQNVTFRCDPISEHNRLYWYRQTLGQGPEFLTYFQNEAQLEKSRLLSDRFSAERPKGSFSTLEIQRTEQGDSAMYLCASSLVHYEQYFGPGTRLTVT.

The rearrangement links TRBV6-5 to TRBJ1-1; the match to TRBD1 covers 7 bases. Trimming at V came to 5 bases and at J to 3 bases, leaving 3 bases not matched to a gene. The CDR3 contains 13 residues. CDR1 is MNHEY and CDR2 is SVGAGI in the germline V gene. The CDR3 coding sequence is TGTGCCAGCAGTCAAACAGGGGACACTGAAGCTTTCTTT. Translating it yields CASSQTGDTEAFF.

This clone came up once. V gene TRBV19 combines with J gene TRBJ1-2, with a tentative D call TRBD1 (6 bases). Per the germline V gene, CDR1 is LNHDA and CDR2 is SQIVND (reference sequence). The V gene lost 7 bases and the J gene lost 8 bases, with 20 bases spanning the gap. The CDR3 loop spans 14 amino acids. The CDR3 DNA reads as TGTGCCAGTAACCTACGTACAGGGCGAGGCGGCTACACCTTC. Protein product: CASNLRTGRGGYTF.